Described below is a single T cell receptor beta chain sequence and its context. Its target is not known. Amplification of TCR beta CDR3 regions was performed using RNA transcripts as template. HTBI primers drove first-round RT-PCR of the TCR CDR3. MiXCR, applied by TCRdb to the multiplex PCR reads, yields one record per CDR3 protein. Of roughly 510,000 distinct CDR3 sequences listed, roughly 45% are singletons. The data were taken from a study of T cells in Graves' hyperthyroidism and ophthalmopathy. Study findings and constraints: Blood samples included most of the expanded thyroid clonotypes exceeding 0.001.

The source of this sequence is an adult woman with Graves' disease, either hyperthyroidism or ophthalmopathy (not recorded which). Material for sequencing was peripheral blood or thyroid tissue (not recorded which).

The CDR3 coding sequence is TGTGCCAGCAGTTACGCGTCCTTCTCCGAGCAGTACTTC. Its protein is CASSYASFSEQYF. The rearrangement uses TRBV6-5 and TRBJ2-7; D not resolved. V was trimmed by 2 bases and J by 6 bases, leaving 11 bases between them. The CDR3 consists of 13 residues. Germline lookup yields CDR1 MNHEY and CDR2 SVGAGI.